This T cell receptor (beta chain) was retrieved from a study of CD8+ T cells in alopecia areata. Study summary: It was 6 to 18 months of tofacitinib, and then there were 6 months off drug.

Study results and caveats: Many expanded lesional clones persisted in scalp and blood during tofacitinib.

Once RNA had been extracted, it was reverse transcribed into cDNA to act as the sequencing template. Assay used: immunoSEQ multiplex PCR; TCRdb lists only in-frame clones, some missing. The repertoire includes about 150,000 clones, nearly 55% of them detected once, and less than 20% sits in the top ten. There are 15 residues in the CDR3. The germline V gene has CDR1 PRHDT and CDR2 FYEKMQ (reference sequence). The ends lost 6 bases at V and 4 bases at J; junction bases unmatched: 8. On this clone itself: What it binds is unknown.

Treatment described: oral pan-JAK inhibitor, 5-10 mg twice daily. The gene calls are TRBV13 and TRBJ2-7; 11 bases align to TRBD2. The TCR originated in a human donor with alopecia areata. This specimen consisted of CD8+ T cells sorted from blood, obtained at week 4, from a patient treated with tofacitinib. CDR3 loop: CASRVAGGPWYEQYF. The CDR3 nucleotides read TGTGCCAGCAGGGTAGCGGGGGGGCCATGGTACGAGCAGTACTTC.